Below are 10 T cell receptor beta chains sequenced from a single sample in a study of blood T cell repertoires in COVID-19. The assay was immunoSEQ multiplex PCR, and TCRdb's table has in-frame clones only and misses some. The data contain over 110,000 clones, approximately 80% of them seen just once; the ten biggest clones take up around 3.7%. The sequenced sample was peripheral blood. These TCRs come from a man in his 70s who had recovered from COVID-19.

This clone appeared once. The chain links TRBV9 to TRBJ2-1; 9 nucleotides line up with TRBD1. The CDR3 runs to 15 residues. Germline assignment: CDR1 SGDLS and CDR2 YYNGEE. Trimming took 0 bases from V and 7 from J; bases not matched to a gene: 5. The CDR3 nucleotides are TGTGCCAGCAGCGTAGGCGGGACAGGGTTAAATGAGCAGTTCTTC. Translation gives CASSVGGTGLNEQFF.

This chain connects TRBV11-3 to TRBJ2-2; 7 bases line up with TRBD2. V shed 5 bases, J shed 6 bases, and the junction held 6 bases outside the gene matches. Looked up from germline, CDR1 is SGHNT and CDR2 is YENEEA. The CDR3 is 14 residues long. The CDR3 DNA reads TGTGCCAGCAGCCCCGGGGGGTCGGCCGGGGAGCTGTTTTTT. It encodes CASSPGGSAGELFF.

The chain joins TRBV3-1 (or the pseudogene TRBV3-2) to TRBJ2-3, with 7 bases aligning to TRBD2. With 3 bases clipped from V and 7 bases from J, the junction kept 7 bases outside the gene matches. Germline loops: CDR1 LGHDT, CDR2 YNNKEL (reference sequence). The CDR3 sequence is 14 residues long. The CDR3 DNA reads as TGTGCCAGCAGCCAGTCCGGGAGGATCAATACGCAGTATTTT. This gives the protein CASSQSGRINTQYF.

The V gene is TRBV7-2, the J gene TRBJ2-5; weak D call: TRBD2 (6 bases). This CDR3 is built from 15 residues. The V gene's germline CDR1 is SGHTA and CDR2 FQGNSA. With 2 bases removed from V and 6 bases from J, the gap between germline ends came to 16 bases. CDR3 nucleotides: TGTGCCAGCAGCTTAATGGGACTGTCTAGCCAGACCCAGTACTTC. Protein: CASSLMGLSSQTQYF. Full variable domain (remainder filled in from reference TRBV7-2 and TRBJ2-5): GAGVSQSPSNKVTEKGKDVELRCDPISGHTALYWYRQSLGQGLEFLIYFQGNSAPDKSGLPSDRFSAERTGGSVSTLTIQRTQQEDSAVYLCASSLMGLSSQTQYFGPGTRLLVL.

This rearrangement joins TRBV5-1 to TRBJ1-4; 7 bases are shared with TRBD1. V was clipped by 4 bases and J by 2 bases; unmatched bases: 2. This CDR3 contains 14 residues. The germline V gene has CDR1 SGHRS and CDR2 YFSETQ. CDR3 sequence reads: CASSRQGTNEKLFF. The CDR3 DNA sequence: TGCGCCAGCAGCAGACAGGGTACTAATGAAAAACTGTTTTTT.

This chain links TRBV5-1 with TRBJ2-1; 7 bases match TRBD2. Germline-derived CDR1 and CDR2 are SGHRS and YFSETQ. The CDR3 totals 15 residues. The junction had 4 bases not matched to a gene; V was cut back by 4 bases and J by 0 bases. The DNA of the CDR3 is TGCGCCAGCAGCCCTACTAGCGCCTCCTACAATGAGCAGTTCTTC. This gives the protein CASSPTSASYNEQFF.

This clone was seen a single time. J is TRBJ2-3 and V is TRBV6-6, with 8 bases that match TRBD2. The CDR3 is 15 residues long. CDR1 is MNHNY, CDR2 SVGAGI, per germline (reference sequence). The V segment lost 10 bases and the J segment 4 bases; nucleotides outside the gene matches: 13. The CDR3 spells CATDRAGGTPDTQYF. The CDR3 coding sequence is TGTGCCACCGACCGGGCGGGAGGCACCCCAGATACGCAGTATTTT.

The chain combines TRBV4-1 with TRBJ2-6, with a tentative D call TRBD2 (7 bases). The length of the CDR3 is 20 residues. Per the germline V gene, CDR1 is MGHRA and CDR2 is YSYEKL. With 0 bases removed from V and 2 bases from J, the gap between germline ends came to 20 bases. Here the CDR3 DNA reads TGCGCCAGCAGCCAAGATCCGGGGGGCGGATCCTACACTGGGGCCAACGTCCTGACTTTC. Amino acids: CASSQDPGGGSYTGANVLTF.

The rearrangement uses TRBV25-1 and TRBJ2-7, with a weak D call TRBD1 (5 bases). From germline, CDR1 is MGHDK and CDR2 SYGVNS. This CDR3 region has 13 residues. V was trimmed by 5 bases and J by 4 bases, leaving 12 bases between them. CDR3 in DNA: TGTGCCAGCAGTCCCAAAGGGGATTACGAGCAGTACTTC. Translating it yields CASSPKGDYEQYF.

In DNA form, the CDR3 reads TGCAGCGTTGAGTCCCCCGCCGGCACTGAAGCTTTCTTT. Its translation: CSVESPAGTEAFF. J is TRBJ1-1 and V is TRBV29-1; D unclear. CDR3 length equals 13 residues. V was shortened by 3 bases and J by 4 bases, with 12 bases between the two germline ends. Germline V gene lookup returns CDR1 SQVTM and CDR2 ANQGSEA. Looking up the rest from reference TRBV29-1 and TRBJ1-1 gives the full variable domain: SAVISQKPSRDICQRGTSLTIQCQVDSQVTMMFWYRQQPGQSLTLIATANQGSEATYESGFVIDKFPISRPNLTFSTLTVSNMSPEDSSIYLCSVESPAGTEAFFGQGTRLTVV.